This TCR beta chain was identified during a study of T-cell memory formation after mild COVID-19. Study overall: TCR clusters largely stayed donor specific. Findings of the study overall: Mostly located in CM and EM were contracting CD4+ clones, with contracting CD8+ clones located in EMRA. A second wave expanding day 15 to 37 was CD4+-biased; contracting clones were balanced. Prior to infection, memory already included some responding clones, suggesting cross-reactive memory joined.

In regard to this clonotype: Its antigen remains unidentified.

The germline V gene has CDR1 SGHTA and CDR2 FQGNSA. CDR3 length: 12 amino acids. V was trimmed by 5 bases and J by 6 bases, leaving 9 bases between them. Each CDR3 protein is one row after TCRdb ran MiXCR on the 5' RACE reads. There are roughly 400,000 distinct CDR3 sequences in the sample; 20% to 25% occur only once, and 8.8% lies in the top ten. The genes are TRBV7-2 and TRBJ2-3; D uncertain. The sample taken for sequencing was PBMCs or a T cell subset sorted from them (not recorded which). This clonotype originated in an adult woman who had mild COVID-19 (a few samples of this study predate the infection). Cell type and time point are not known. CDR3 sequence (DNA): TGTGCCAGCAGCCCTAGGGCTGATACGCAGTATTTT. Amino acids: CASSPRADTQYF.